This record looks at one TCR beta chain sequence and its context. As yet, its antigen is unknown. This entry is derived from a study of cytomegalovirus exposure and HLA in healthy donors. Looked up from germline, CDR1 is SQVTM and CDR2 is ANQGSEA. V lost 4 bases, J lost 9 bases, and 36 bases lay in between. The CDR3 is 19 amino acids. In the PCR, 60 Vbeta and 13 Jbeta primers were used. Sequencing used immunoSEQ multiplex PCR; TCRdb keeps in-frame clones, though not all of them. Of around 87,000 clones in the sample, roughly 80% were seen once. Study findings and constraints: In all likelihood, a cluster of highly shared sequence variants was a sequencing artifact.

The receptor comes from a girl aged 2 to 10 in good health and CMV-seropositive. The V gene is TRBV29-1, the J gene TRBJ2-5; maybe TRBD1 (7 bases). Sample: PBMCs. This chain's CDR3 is CSVVGGWDRQTFGQEAQYF. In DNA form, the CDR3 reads TGCAGCGTTGTCGGGGGTTGGGACAGACAAACTTTCGGACAGGAGGCCCAGTACTTC.